The source of this T cell receptor (beta chain) is a study of shared clonotypes between healthy human individuals. The study's findings and limits: Compared with clonotypes that all four donors shared, non-shared clonotypes had lower generation probabilities. The study found about 4.6% of naive CD4 clonotypes shared across four donors. Only blood was sampled; tissue repertoires likely differ.

In its sample, this clone was seen once. Its cognate antigen is unknown. CD8 cells classed as naive were CD45RO-negative and positively selected for CCR7, excluding terminally differentiated effector memory CD45RA+ cells. V was clipped by 1 base and J by 8 bases, with 9 bases between them. CDR3 length: 13 residues. Germline V gene sequence: CDR1 LGHNA, CDR2 YSLEER. TCRdb's copy holds only in-frame clones and misses some; the assay was immunoSEQ multiplex PCR. The sample lists around 2.1 million clones, roughly 91% occurring once. The sequenced sample consisted of naive CD8+ T cells from PBMCs. This TCR was sampled from a man younger than 35 in good health. Some clones in this sample may be carry-over from other donors' samples. This chain joins TRBV4-3 and TRBJ2-1; weak D call: TRBD2 (5 bases). The CDR3: CASSQVQEDEQFF. The DNA for the CDR3 is TGCGCCAGCAGCCAAGTCCAGGAGGATGAGCAGTTCTTC.